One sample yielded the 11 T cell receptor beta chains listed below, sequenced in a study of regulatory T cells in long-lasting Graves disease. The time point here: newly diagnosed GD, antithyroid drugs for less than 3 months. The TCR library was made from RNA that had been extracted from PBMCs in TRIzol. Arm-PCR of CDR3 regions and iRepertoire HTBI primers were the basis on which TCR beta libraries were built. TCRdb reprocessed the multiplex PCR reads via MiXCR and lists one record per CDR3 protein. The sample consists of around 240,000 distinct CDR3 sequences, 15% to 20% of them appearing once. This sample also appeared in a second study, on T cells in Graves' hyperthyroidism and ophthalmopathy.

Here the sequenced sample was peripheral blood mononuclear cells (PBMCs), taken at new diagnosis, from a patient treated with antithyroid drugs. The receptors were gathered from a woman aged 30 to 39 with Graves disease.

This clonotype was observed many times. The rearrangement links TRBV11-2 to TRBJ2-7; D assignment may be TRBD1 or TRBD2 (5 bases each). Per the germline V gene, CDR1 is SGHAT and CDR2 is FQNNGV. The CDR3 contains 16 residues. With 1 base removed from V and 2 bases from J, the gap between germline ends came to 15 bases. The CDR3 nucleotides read TGTGCCAGCAGCTTAGCCGGGGACGGAAGAACCTACGAGCAGTACTTC. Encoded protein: CASSLAGDGRTYEQYF.

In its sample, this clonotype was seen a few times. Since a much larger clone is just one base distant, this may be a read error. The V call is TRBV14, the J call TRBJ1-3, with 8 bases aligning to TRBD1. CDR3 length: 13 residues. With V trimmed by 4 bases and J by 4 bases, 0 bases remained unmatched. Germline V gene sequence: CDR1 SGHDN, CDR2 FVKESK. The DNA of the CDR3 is TGTGCCAGCAGCCGGACAGGGGGAAACACCATATATTTT. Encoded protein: CASSRTGGNTIYF.

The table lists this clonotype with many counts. The CDR3 DNA follows: TGTGCCAGCAGCTTACGACCAAAGGGCAAGGGAGACAATGAAAAACTGTTTTTT. Translation: CASSLRPKGKGDNEKLFF. The chain is built from TRBV7-8 and TRBJ1-4, with D unresolved. The CDR3 has 18 amino acids. The germline V and J ends were trimmed by 2 bases and 5 bases, with 21 bases remaining between them. Germline V gene sequence: CDR1 SGHVS, CDR2 FQNEAQ.

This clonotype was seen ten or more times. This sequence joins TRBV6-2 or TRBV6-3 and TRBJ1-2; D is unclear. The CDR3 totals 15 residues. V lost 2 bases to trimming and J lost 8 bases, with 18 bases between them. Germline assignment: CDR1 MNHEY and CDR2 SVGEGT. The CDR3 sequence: CASSYEPRDMAGYTF. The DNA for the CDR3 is TGTGCCAGCAGTTACGAGCCTCGGGATATGGCGGGCTACACCTTC.

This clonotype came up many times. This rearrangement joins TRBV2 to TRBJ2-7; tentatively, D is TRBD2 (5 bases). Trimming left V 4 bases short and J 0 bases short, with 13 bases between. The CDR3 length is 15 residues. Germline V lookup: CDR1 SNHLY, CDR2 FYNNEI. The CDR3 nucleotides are TGTGCCAGCAGTGTGAGCATGGGAGACTCCTACGAGCAGTACTTC. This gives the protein CASSVSMGDSYEQYF.

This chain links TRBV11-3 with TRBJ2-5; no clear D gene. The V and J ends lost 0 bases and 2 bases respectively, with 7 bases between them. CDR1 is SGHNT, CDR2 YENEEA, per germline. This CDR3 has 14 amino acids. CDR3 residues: CASSLDARQETQYF. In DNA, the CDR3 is TGTGCCAGCAGCTTAGATGCCCGGCAAGAGACCCAGTACTTC.

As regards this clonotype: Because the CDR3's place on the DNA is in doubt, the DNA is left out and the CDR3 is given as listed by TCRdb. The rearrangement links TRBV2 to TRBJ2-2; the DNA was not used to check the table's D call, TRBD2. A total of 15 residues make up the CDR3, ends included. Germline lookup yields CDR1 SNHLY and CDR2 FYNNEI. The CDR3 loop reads CASSEVAGGTGELFF.

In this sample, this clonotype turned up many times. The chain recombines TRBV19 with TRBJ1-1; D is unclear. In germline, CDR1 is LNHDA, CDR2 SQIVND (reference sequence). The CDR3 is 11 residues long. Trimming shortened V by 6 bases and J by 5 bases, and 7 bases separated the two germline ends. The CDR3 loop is CASRGRTEAFF. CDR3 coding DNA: TGTGCCAGTAGGGGGAGGACTGAAGCTTTCTTT. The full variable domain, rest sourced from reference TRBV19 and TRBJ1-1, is DGGITQSPKYLFRKEGQNVTLSCEQNLNHDAMYWYRQDPGQGLRLIYYSQIVNDFQKGDIAEGYSVSREKKESFPLTVTSAQKNPTAFYLCASRGRTEAFFGQGTRLTVV.

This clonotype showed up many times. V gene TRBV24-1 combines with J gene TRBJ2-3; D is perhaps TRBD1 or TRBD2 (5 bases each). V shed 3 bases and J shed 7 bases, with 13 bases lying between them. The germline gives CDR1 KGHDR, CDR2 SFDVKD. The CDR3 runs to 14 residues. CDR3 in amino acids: CATSDRDPPYTQYF. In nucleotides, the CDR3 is TGTGCCACCAGTGATCGGGACCCGCCTTATACGCAGTATTTT.

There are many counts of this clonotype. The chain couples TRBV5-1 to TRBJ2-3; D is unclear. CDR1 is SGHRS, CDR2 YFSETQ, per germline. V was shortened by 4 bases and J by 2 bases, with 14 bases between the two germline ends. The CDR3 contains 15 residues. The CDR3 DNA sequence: TGCGCCAGCAGCCCCTTGCCGAAGACCACAGATACGCAGTATTTT. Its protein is CASSPLPKTTDTQYF.

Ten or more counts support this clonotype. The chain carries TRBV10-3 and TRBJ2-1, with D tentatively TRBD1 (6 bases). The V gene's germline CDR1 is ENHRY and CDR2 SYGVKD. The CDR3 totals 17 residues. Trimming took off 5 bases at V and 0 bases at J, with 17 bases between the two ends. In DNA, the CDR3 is TGTGCCATCAGTAAGACCCTGGACAGTAGCTCCTACAATGAGCAGTTCTTC. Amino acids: CAISKTLDSSSYNEQFF.